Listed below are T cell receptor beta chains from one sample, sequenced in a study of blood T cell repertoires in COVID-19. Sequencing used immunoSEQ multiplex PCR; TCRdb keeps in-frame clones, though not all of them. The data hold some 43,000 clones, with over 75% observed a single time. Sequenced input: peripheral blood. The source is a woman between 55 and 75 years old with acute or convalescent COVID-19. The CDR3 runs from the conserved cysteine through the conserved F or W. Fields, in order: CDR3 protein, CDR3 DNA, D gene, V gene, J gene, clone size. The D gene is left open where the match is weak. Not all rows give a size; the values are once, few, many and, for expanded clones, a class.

CDR3aa: CSVPGRGDGYTF
CDR3nt: TGCAGCGTCCCCGGGAGGGGGGATGGCTACACCTTC
d_gene: .
v_gene: TRBV29-1
j_gene: TRBJ1-2
abundance: .

CDR3aa: CASSQVGTGPDTQYF
CDR3nt: TGTGCCAGCAGCCAAGTTGGGACAGGGCCAGATACGCAGTATTTT
d_gene: TRBD1
v_gene: TRBV14
j_gene: TRBJ2-3
abundance: .

CDR3aa: CASSNRDRGGNEQFF
CDR3nt: TGTGCCAGTAGTAACCGGGACAGGGGGGGGAATGAGCAGTTCTTC
d_gene: TRBD1
v_gene: TRBV19
j_gene: TRBJ2-1
abundance: .

CDR3aa: CASSSAGYQPQHF
CDR3nt: TGTGCCAGCAGTTCGGCAGGGTACCAGCCCCAGCATTTT
d_gene: .
v_gene: TRBV27
j_gene: TRBJ1-5
abundance: .

CDR3aa: CSSHSGGAAYEQFF
CDR3nt: TGCAGCTCCCATAGCGGGGGGGCAGCCTATGAGCAGTTCTTC
d_gene: TRBD2
v_gene: TRBV29-1
j_gene: TRBJ2-1
abundance: .

CDR3aa: CASSKEALGGTGELFF
CDR3nt: TGTGCCAGCAGTAAAGAAGCCCTTGGGGGGACCGGGGAGCTGTTTTTT
d_gene: .
v_gene: TRBV6-2/TRBV6-3
j_gene: TRBJ2-2
abundance: .

CDR3aa: CASSAHAGGAGELFF
CDR3nt: TGTGCCAGCAGCGCCCACGCAGGGGGCGCGGGGGAGCTGTTTTTT
d_gene: TRBD1
v_gene: TRBV9
j_gene: TRBJ2-2
abundance: .

CDR3aa: CASTPGGTGENIQYF
CDR3nt: TGTGCCAGTACTCCCGGGGGGACAGGAGAAAACATTCAGTACTTC
d_gene: .
v_gene: TRBV19
j_gene: TRBJ2-4
abundance: .

CDR3aa: CASSQDLRGGYEQYF
CDR3nt: TGCGCCAGCAGCCAAGATCTTCGAGGGGGCTACGAGCAGTACTTC
d_gene: .
v_gene: TRBV4-1
j_gene: TRBJ2-7
abundance: .

CDR3aa: CASSSVEGFNYGYTF
CDR3nt: TGTGCCAGCAGCTCCGTCGAGGGATTTAACTATGGCTACACCTTC
d_gene: .
v_gene: TRBV7-2
j_gene: TRBJ1-2
abundance: .

CDR3aa: CASSEPTGGQNTGELFF
CDR3nt: TGTGCCAGCAGTGAACCCACAGGGGGCCAGAACACCGGGGAGCTGTTTTTT
d_gene: TRBD1
v_gene: TRBV25-1
j_gene: TRBJ2-2
abundance: .

CDR3aa: CASSQYRPWGNTEAFF
CDR3nt: TGTGCCAGCAGCCAGTACAGGCCATGGGGGAACACTGAAGCTTTCTTT
d_gene: .
v_gene: TRBV3-1/TRBV3-2
j_gene: TRBJ1-1
abundance: .

CDR3aa: CASSQGAGNTIYF
CDR3nt: TGTGCCAGCAGCCAAGGAGCTGGAAACACCATATATTTT
d_gene: .
v_gene: TRBV3-1/TRBV3-2
j_gene: TRBJ1-3
abundance: .

CDR3aa: CASSIGGQVYEQYF
CDR3nt: TGTGCCAGTAGTATCGGCGGACAGGTCTACGAGCAGTACTTC
d_gene: TRBD1
v_gene: TRBV19
j_gene: TRBJ2-7
abundance: .

CDR3aa: CASRQSGTDTQYF
CDR3nt: TGTGCCAGTAGGCAGTCCGGCACAGATACGCAGTATTTT
d_gene: .
v_gene: TRBV19
j_gene: TRBJ2-3
abundance: once

CDR3aa: CASSLGGGMTEAFF
CDR3nt: TGTGCCAGCAGCTTGGGGGGCGGGATGACTGAAGCTTTCTTT
d_gene: .
v_gene: TRBV5-4
j_gene: TRBJ1-1
abundance: .

CDR3aa: CASSFGGVSGANVLTF
CDR3nt: TGTGCCAGCAGTTTTGGGGGGGTCTCTGGGGCCAACGTCCTGACTTTC
d_gene: TRBD2
v_gene: TRBV27
j_gene: TRBJ2-6
abundance: few

CDR3aa: CASSLMRDEQYF
CDR3nt: TGTGCCAGCAGCTTAATGAGGGACGAGCAGTACTTC
d_gene: .
v_gene: TRBV7-2
j_gene: TRBJ2-7
abundance: .

CDR3aa: CASRAAGGAYEQYF
CDR3nt: TGTGCCAGCAGGGCGGCCGGGGGAGCCTACGAGCAGTACTTC
d_gene: .
v_gene: TRBV6-5
j_gene: TRBJ2-7
abundance: .

CDR3aa: CARGQGLNYEQYF
CDR3nt: TGTGCCAGGGGACAGGGGTTGAACTACGAGCAGTACTTC
d_gene: TRBD1
v_gene: TRBV2
j_gene: TRBJ2-7
abundance: .

CDR3aa: CASSYDRTSFTGELFF
CDR3nt: TGTGCCAGCAGTTACGACCGGACAAGTTTCACCGGGGAGCTGTTTTTT
d_gene: .
v_gene: TRBV6-5
j_gene: TRBJ2-2
abundance: .

CDR3aa: CASSGTGTGNIQYF
CDR3nt: TGTGCCAGCAGCGGTACCGGGACAGGGAACATTCAGTACTTC
d_gene: TRBD1
v_gene: TRBV7-3
j_gene: TRBJ2-4
abundance: .

CDR3aa: CASSFSGYNEQFF
CDR3nt: TGTGCCAGCAGCTTCTCCGGGTACAATGAGCAGTTCTTC
d_gene: .
v_gene: TRBV7-2
j_gene: TRBJ2-1
abundance: .

CDR3aa: CASSQQEYGYTF
CDR3nt: TGTGCCAGCAGTCAACAGGAATATGGCTACACCTTC
d_gene: .
v_gene: TRBV12-3/TRBV12-4
j_gene: TRBJ1-2
abundance: .

CDR3aa: CASSQMGAAREKLFF
CDR3nt: TGTGCCAGCAGCCAAATGGGTGCGGCCCGGGAAAAACTGTTTTTT
d_gene: .
v_gene: TRBV16
j_gene: TRBJ1-4
abundance: .

CDR3aa: CASSLSGRVSNTEAFF
CDR3nt: TGTGCCAGCAGTTTATCGGGCAGGGTGTCGAACACTGAAGCTTTCTTT
d_gene: .
v_gene: TRBV7-3
j_gene: TRBJ1-1
abundance: .

CDR3aa: CASSVRTSGLAKNIQYF
CDR3nt: TGTGCCAGCAGCGTACGGACTAGCGGACTAGCCAAAAACATTCAGTACTTC
d_gene: TRBD2
v_gene: TRBV5-6
j_gene: TRBJ2-4
abundance: .

CDR3aa: CASSLTTGELYEQYF
CDR3nt: TGCGCCAGCAGCTTGACGACAGGGGAGTTGTACGAGCAGTACTTC
d_gene: TRBD1
v_gene: TRBV5-1
j_gene: TRBJ2-7
abundance: .

CDR3aa: CARSPSGGPTYNEQFF
CDR3nt: TGTGCCAGAAGCCCTAGCGGGGGGCCAACCTACAATGAGCAGTTCTTC
d_gene: TRBD2
v_gene: TRBV5-3
j_gene: TRBJ2-1
abundance: few

CDR3aa: CASSESDTNSPLHF
CDR3nt: TGTGCCAGCAGTGAATCAGACACCAATTCACCCCTCCACTTT
d_gene: .
v_gene: TRBV6-4
j_gene: TRBJ1-6
abundance: .

CDR3aa: CASSQDVRGKNNSPLHF
CDR3nt: TGTGCCAGCAGCCAAGACGTAAGGGGAAAGAATAATTCACCCCTCCACTTT
d_gene: .
v_gene: TRBV3-1/TRBV3-2
j_gene: TRBJ1-6
abundance: .

CDR3aa: CASSDRGLGANVLTF
CDR3nt: TGTGCCAGCAGCGACAGGGGGCTGGGGGCCAACGTCCTGACTTTC
d_gene: TRBD1
v_gene: TRBV5-8
j_gene: TRBJ2-6
abundance: .

CDR3aa: CASSKVYLTVANSPLHF
CDR3nt: TGTGCCAGCAGCAAAGTCTACCTGACAGTGGCGAATTCACCCCTCCACTTT
d_gene: .
v_gene: TRBV21-1
j_gene: TRBJ1-6
abundance: .

CDR3aa: CASSVSGMRYEQYF
CDR3nt: TGTGCCAGCAGCGTTAGCGGCATGAGGTACGAGCAGTACTTC
d_gene: .
v_gene: TRBV13
j_gene: TRBJ2-7
abundance: .

CDR3aa: CASSFRSYNEQFF
CDR3nt: TGTGCCAGCAGCTTTCGCTCCTACAATGAGCAGTTCTTC
d_gene: .
v_gene: TRBV5-8
j_gene: TRBJ2-1
abundance: .

CDR3aa: CASSQGFGETQYF
CDR3nt: TGTGCCAGCAGCCAGGGGTTTGGAGAGACCCAGTACTTC
d_gene: .
v_gene: TRBV7-6
j_gene: TRBJ2-5
abundance: .

CDR3aa: CAITAVAASGYTF
CDR3nt: TGTGCCATCACGGCGGTGGCAGCTTCTGGCTACACCTTC
d_gene: .
v_gene: TRBV10-3
j_gene: TRBJ1-2
abundance: .

CDR3aa: CASSQFGLKDRGYEQYF
CDR3nt: TGCGCCAGCAGTCAATTTGGTTTGAAGGACAGGGGCTACGAGCAGTACTTC
d_gene: TRBD1
v_gene: TRBV23-1
j_gene: TRBJ2-7
abundance: few

CDR3aa: CASRRDRELNEQFF
CDR3nt: TGTGCCAGCCGCCGGGACAGGGAGCTCAATGAGCAGTTCTTC
d_gene: TRBD1
v_gene: TRBV6-5
j_gene: TRBJ2-1
abundance: .

CDR3aa: CASSQDPDQPQHF
CDR3nt: TGCGCCAGCAGCCAAGATCCGGATCAGCCCCAGCATTTT
d_gene: .
v_gene: TRBV4-1
j_gene: TRBJ1-5
abundance: .

CDR3aa: CASSRGYQPQHF
CDR3nt: TGTGCCAGCAGTAGGGGGTATCAGCCCCAGCATTTT
d_gene: .
v_gene: TRBV6-2/TRBV6-3
j_gene: TRBJ1-5
abundance: once

CDR3aa: CASSYHPLPWEKGYTF
CDR3nt: TGCGCCAGCAGTTACCACCCCTTACCGTGGGAGAAGGGCTACACCTTC
d_gene: .
v_gene: TRBV10-1
j_gene: TRBJ1-2
abundance: once

CDR3aa: CASSQGPAGGPGTGELFF
CDR3nt: TGTGCCAGCAGCCAAGGGCCAGCGGGGGGGCCCGGCACCGGGGAGCTGTTTTTT
d_gene: TRBD2
v_gene: TRBV4-2
j_gene: TRBJ2-2
abundance: .

CDR3aa: CASSWDRGAGSDTQYF
CDR3nt: TGTGCCAGCAGCTGGGACAGGGGCGCGGGGTCAGATACGCAGTATTTT
d_gene: TRBD1
v_gene: TRBV7-2
j_gene: TRBJ2-3
abundance: .

CDR3aa: CASSLEASGAGTGELFF
CDR3nt: TGCGCCAGCAGCTTGGAGGCTAGCGGGGCCGGCACCGGGGAGCTGTTTTTT
d_gene: TRBD2
v_gene: TRBV5-1
j_gene: TRBJ2-2
abundance: few

CDR3aa: CASSQGAGYNEQFF
CDR3nt: TGCGCCAGCAGCCAAGGCGCCGGCTACAATGAGCAGTTCTTC
d_gene: .
v_gene: TRBV4-3
j_gene: TRBJ2-1
abundance: .

CDR3aa: CASSIRGSRSGNTIYF
CDR3nt: TGTGCCAGTAGTATTCGCGGCTCCCGCTCTGGAAACACCATATATTTT
d_gene: .
v_gene: TRBV19
j_gene: TRBJ1-3
abundance: few

CDR3aa: CASRDLPQGSTNYGYTF
CDR3nt: TGTGCCAGCAGGGACTTACCACAGGGCTCCACTAACTATGGCTACACCTTC
d_gene: .
v_gene: TRBV2
j_gene: TRBJ1-2
abundance: .

CDR3aa: CASSYSGGSEAFF
CDR3nt: TGTGCCAGCAGTTACAGCGGGGGGTCTGAAGCTTTCTTT
d_gene: .
v_gene: TRBV6-5
j_gene: TRBJ1-1
abundance: .

CDR3aa: CSVVMNTEAFF
CDR3nt: TGCAGCGTTGTTATGAACACTGAAGCTTTCTTT
d_gene: .
v_gene: TRBV29-1
j_gene: TRBJ1-1
abundance: .

CDR3aa: CASRGDGNEQFF
CDR3nt: TGTGCCAGCAGGGGCGACGGCAATGAGCAGTTCTTC
d_gene: .
v_gene: TRBV2
j_gene: TRBJ2-1
abundance: .

CDR3aa: CASSNNRAYGYTF
CDR3nt: TGTGCCAGCAGTAATAACAGGGCCTATGGCTACACCTTC
d_gene: .
v_gene: TRBV2
j_gene: TRBJ1-2
abundance: .

CDR3aa: CASSQDTPQGALDSPLHF
CDR3nt: TGCGCCAGCAGCCAAGATACCCCCCAGGGGGCGTTGGATTCACCCCTCCACTTT
d_gene: TRBD1
v_gene: TRBV4-1
j_gene: TRBJ1-6
abundance: .

CDR3aa: CASRTGGEAFF
CDR3nt: TGTGCCAGTAGGACAGGAGGAGAAGCTTTCTTT
d_gene: TRBD1
v_gene: TRBV3-1/TRBV3-2
j_gene: TRBJ1-1
abundance: .

CDR3aa: CASRTVDRQFF
CDR3nt: TGTGCCAGCAGGACAGTGGACCGGCAGTTCTTC
d_gene: .
v_gene: TRBV2
j_gene: TRBJ2-1
abundance: .

CDR3aa: CASSRQAGVNQPQHF
CDR3nt: TGTGCCAGCAGCCGTCAGGCAGGGGTCAATCAGCCCCAGCATTTT
d_gene: .
v_gene: TRBV3-1/TRBV3-2
j_gene: TRBJ1-5
abundance: .

CDR3aa: CASSGQDGQPQHF
CDR3nt: TGTGCCAGCAGTGGACAGGACGGTCAGCCCCAGCATTTT
d_gene: TRBD1
v_gene: TRBV27
j_gene: TRBJ1-5
abundance: .

CDR3aa: CASSFEQGAFYEQYF
CDR3nt: TGTGCCAGCAGCTTCGAACAGGGGGCCTTCTACGAGCAGTACTTC
d_gene: TRBD1
v_gene: TRBV13
j_gene: TRBJ2-7
abundance: once

CDR3aa: CASSVRDTGELFF
CDR3nt: TGTGCCAGCAGCGTCCGGGACACCGGGGAGCTGTTTTTT
d_gene: .
v_gene: TRBV9
j_gene: TRBJ2-2
abundance: .